This TCR beta chain was recovered during a study of cytomegalovirus exposure and HLA in healthy donors. Whole-study results and caveats: The authors judged a highly shared variant cluster likely a sequencing artifact.

This PCR relied on a set of 60 Vbeta primers and 13 Jbeta primers. The data were produced by immunoSEQ multiplex PCR, yet TCRdb's version contains in-frame clones alone and is incomplete. The sample gives 180,000 or so clones, roughly 83% of which show up once; less than 2.5% is in the top ten. Details on this clone: Its antigen is unidentified.

This CDR3 contains 14 residues. Germline V gene lookup returns CDR1 SGHRS and CDR2 YFSETQ. Trimming took off 9 bases at V and 4 bases at J, with 16 bases between the two ends. Donors consisted of healthy bone marrow donors. In nominal health when sampled, donors likely had unrecorded immune exposures nonetheless. The sequencing input was PBMCs. This TCR came from a woman aged 50 to 60 in good health and CMV-seronegative. This chain uses TRBV5-1 with TRBJ2-2; D is unresolved. The CDR3 DNA reads TGCGCCACCAGTGTATCTTCGGGCACCGGGGAGCTGTTTTTT. It codes for CATSVSSGTGELFF.